The T cell receptor beta chain described here comes from a study of blood T cell repertoires in COVID-19. Everyone who took part was roughly 18 to 89 years old, and they came from some 23 US areas. Participants reported their clinical history, and cohort assignment relied on those reports. Libraries were prepared by immunoSEQ multiplex PCR; TCRdb keeps only in-frame clonotypes and omits some of them. The repertoire holds fewer than 450,000 clones, with 88% as singletons. This TCR came from a woman aged 18-30 years who had recovered from COVID-19. Sequences were obtained from PBMCs or T cells enriched from blood (not recorded which).

The CDR3 spells CASSPPTVTGELFF. Written as DNA, the CDR3 is TGTGCCAGCTCACCACCGACTGTAACCGGGGAGCTGTTTTTT. The gene calls are TRBV18 and TRBJ2-2; no clear D gene. From germline, CDR1 is KGHSH and CDR2 LQKENI. V was pared by 0 bases and J by 5 bases, with 7 bases between. CDR3 length: 14 amino acids.